Each of the 13 T cell receptor beta chains below was sequenced from the same sample in a study of blood T cell repertoires in COVID-19. Method: immunoSEQ multiplex PCR; TCRdb's copy keeps in-frame clones and lacks some. The sample has 200,000 or so clones; approximately 85% are singletons. The material sequenced was peripheral blood. The receptors were sampled from a woman in her seventies with active or convalescent COVID-19.

V is TRBV19 and J is TRBJ2-2, with 7 positions matching TRBD1. V lost 6 bases to trimming and J lost 6 bases; unmatched junction nucleotides: 19. CDR3 length: 18 amino acids. The germline CDR1 and CDR2 sequences are LNHDA and SQIVND (reference sequence). CDR3 in amino acids: CASRRAPIQGYESGELFF. DNA of the CDR3: TGTGCCAGTAGAAGGGCTCCCATACAGGGGTATGAATCCGGGGAGCTGTTTTTT.

The CDR3 spells CSASGRVYGYTF. Written as DNA, the CDR3 is TGCAGTGCTAGTGGCAGGGTCTATGGCTACACCTTC. J is TRBJ1-2 and V is TRBV20-1, with a possible D match to TRBD1 (5 bases). Trimming removed 3 bases at V and 4 bases at J, with 9 bases between. Per germline, CDR1 DFQATT and CDR2 SNEGSKA (reference sequence). There are 12 residues in the CDR3.

The V and J genes are TRBV28 and TRBJ1-5, with D possibly TRBD1 on 5 matching bases. This CDR3 is built from 17 residues. Germline V gene data show CDR1 as MDHEN and CDR2 as SYDVKM. With 3 bases removed from V and 0 bases from J, the gap between germline ends came to 15 bases. This chain's CDR3 is CASSFGSGAYSNQPQHF. The CDR3, as DNA: TGTGCCAGCAGTTTCGGGAGTGGGGCATATAGCAATCAGCCCCAGCATTTT. The full variable domain, its missing parts supplied by reference TRBV28 and TRBJ1-5, is DVKVTQSSRYLVKRTGEKVFLECVQDMDHENMFWYRQDPGLGLRLIYFSYDVKMKEKGDIPEGYSVSREKKERFSLILESASTNQTSMYLCASSFGSGAYSNQPQHFGDGTRLSIL.

The rearrangement joins TRBV29-1 to TRBJ1-1, with 7 nucleotides matching TRBD1. The CDR3 consists of 17 residues. After removal of 7 bases from V and 5 bases from J, the junction contained 22 bases not matched to a gene. Germline-derived CDR1 and CDR2 are SQVTM and ANQGSEA. The CDR3 loop is CSAGGWLGGRSRTEAFF. The CDR3 nucleotides read TGCAGCGCCGGAGGTTGGTTAGGGGGCCGGAGTCGGACTGAAGCTTTCTTT.

The chain uses TRBV4-1 and TRBJ2-5, with D perhaps TRBD2 (6 bases). The CDR3 is 15 amino acids. The V end lost 5 bases, the J end lost 3 bases, and 16 bases lay between the germline ends. Per the germline V gene, CDR1 is MGHRA and CDR2 is YSYEKL. CDR3 region: CASSGRMGLEETQYF. In DNA, the CDR3 is TGCGCCAGCAGCGGAAGAATGGGACTTGAAGAGACCCAGTACTTC.

The sample holds a few counts of this clone. The rearrangement joins TRBV28 to TRBJ2-3; D remains unclear. Germline loops: CDR1 MDHEN, CDR2 SYDVKM. CDR3 length equals 16 residues. The V gene lost 8 bases and the J gene lost 2 bases, with 20 bases spanning the gap. CDR3: CASLSTRLALTDTQYF. The DNA of the CDR3 is TGTGCCAGCTTGTCCACGCGATTAGCCCTCACAGATACGCAGTATTTT. Using reference TRBV28 and TRBJ2-3 for the parts outside the CDR3, the full variable domain is DVKVTQSSRYLVKRTGEKVFLECVQDMDHENMFWYRQDPGLGLRLIYFSYDVKMKEKGDIPEGYSVSREKKERFSLILESASTNQTSMYLCASLSTRLALTDTQYFGPGTRLTVL.

This clone was counted a few times. CDR3 DNA sequence: TGTGCCAGCAGTTCCTGGACTAGCGGGATTGTGTACGAGCAGTACTTC. The encoded protein is CASSSWTSGIVYEQYF. The chain uses TRBV6-5 and TRBJ2-7; 12 bases are a match to TRBD2. There are 16 residues in the CDR3. V was pared by 4 bases and J by 4 bases, with 8 bases of the junction left unmatched. Germline CDR1 and CDR2: MNHEY and SVGAGI.

This clone was detected once. The CDR3 here is CASSGGGNQPQHF. The CDR3 DNA sequence: TGTGCCAGCAGCGGGGGCGGCAATCAGCCCCAGCATTTT. This chain links TRBV7-2 with TRBJ1-5, with D perhaps TRBD1 (6 bases). The CDR3 is made up of 13 amino acids. Per the germline V gene, CDR1 is SGHTA and CDR2 is FQGNSA. The V end lost 5 bases, the J end lost 2 bases, and 7 bases lay between the germline ends.

This chain uses TRBV12-3 or TRBV12-4 with TRBJ2-7; a possible D gene is TRBD2 (5 bases). The CDR3 has 12 residues. The V and J ends lost 3 bases and 4 bases respectively, with 7 bases between them. In DNA form, the CDR3 reads TGTGCCAGCAGTTTGAGGGCGTACGAGCAGTACTTC. This sequence encodes CASSLRAYEQYF.

This chain links TRBV7-3 with TRBJ2-2; D is uncertain. The CDR3 spans 11 residues. Germline V gives CDR1 SGHTA, CDR2 FQGTGA. Trimming shortened V by 8 bases and J by 2 bases, and 3 bases separated the two germline ends. CDR3 amino acids: CASSNTGELFF. The CDR3 DNA follows: TGTGCCAGCTCAAACACCGGGGAGCTGTTTTTT.

The chain recombines TRBV12-5 with TRBJ1-1, with D unresolved. The CDR3 has 13 residues. Trimming took 4 bases from V and 1 from J, leaving 7 bases between them. Germline lookup yields CDR1 LGHNT and CDR2 FRNRAP. Written as DNA, the CDR3 is TGTGCTAGTGGTTCTACAGCGAACACTGAAGCTTTCTTT. Amino acid sequence: CASGSTANTEAFF.

The chain recombines TRBV5-4 with TRBJ2-5; maybe TRBD2 (5 bases). V was cut by 1 base and J by 5 bases, with 6 bases left in between. This CDR3 is built from 12 residues. Germline CDR1 and CDR2: SGHNT and YYREEE (reference sequence). The chain's CDR3 is CASSLRRETQYF. CDR3 in DNA: TGTGCCAGCAGCTTGAGGAGGGAGACCCAGTACTTC. The full variable domain, its missing parts supplied by reference TRBV5-4 and TRBJ2-5, is ETGVTQSPTHLIKTRGQQVTLRCSSQSGHNTVSWYQQALGQGPQFIFQYYREEENGRGNFPPRFSGLQFPNYSSELNVNALELDDSALYLCASSLRRETQYFGPGTRLLVL.

The chain combines TRBV28 with TRBJ1-6; D is uncertain. CDR3 length equals 15 residues. Trimming cost V 7 bases and J 7 bases, with 17 bases left between them. In germline, CDR1 is MDHEN, CDR2 SYDVKM. The CDR3 reads CASTPSLGWNSPLHF. The CDR3 nucleotides are TGTGCCAGCACCCCGTCGCTCGGGTGGAATTCACCCCTCCACTTT.